Listed below are T cell receptor beta chains from one sample, sequenced in a study of OX40 agonist ivuxolimab in advanced cancers. This table comes from immunoSEQ multiplex PCR, and its TCRdb copy is limited to in-frame clones, with some not included. This table holds 21,000 or so clones, 76% found once. The material sequenced was CD4+ or CD8+ T cells sorted from blood, taken in a trial of the OX40 agonist ivuxolimab. These receptors all come from an adult with an advanced solid tumor such as melanoma, head and neck, liver or kidney cancer. Both conserved end residues are part of each CDR3. A D gene is named only where the DNA matches it firmly. The listing skips clone size in some rows; elsewhere it reads once, few, many or a size class.

v_call	j_call	d_call	clone_size	cdr3_aa	cdr3_nt
TRBV5-1	TRBJ1-2	TRBD1	NA	CASRSGTAAYGYTF	TGCGCCAGCAGATCCGGGACAGCGGCCTATGGCTACACCTTC
TRBV7-2	TRBJ1-2	NA	few	CASRPSTGLYGYTF	TGTGCCAGCAGACCGTCGACCGGACTTTATGGCTACACCTTC
TRBV4-1	TRBJ2-7	TRBD2	NA	CASSQDGASGGVSTHEQYF	TGCGCCAGCAGCCAAGATGGAGCTAGCGGGGGGGTTAGTACCCACGAGCAGTACTTC
TRBV2	TRBJ1-5	NA	NA	CASSPREGTIFLF	TGTGCCAGCAGCCCTAGGGAGGGGACCATTTTTCTCTTT
TRBV11-3	TRBJ2-5	NA	once	CASSPVGQSLTQYF	TGTGCCAGCAGCCCGGTTGGACAGTCCTTGACCCAGTACTTC
TRBV9	TRBJ2-6	NA	NA	CASSVEGVGANVLTF	TGTGCCAGCAGCGTAGAAGGGGTTGGGGCCAACGTCCTGACTTTC
TRBV18	TRBJ1-5	NA	few	CASSPGQGKQGQPQHF	TGTGCCAGCTCACCAGGTCAGGGGAAACAGGGTCAGCCCCAGCATTTT
TRBV19	TRBJ2-3	NA	NA	CASSPWTVDTQYF	TGTGCCAGTAGTCCCTGGACGGTAGATACGCAGTATTTT
TRBV19	TRBJ1-2	NA	NA	CASMEGGWNYGYTF	TGTGCCAGTATGGAGGGGGGTTGGAACTATGGCTACACCTTC
TRBV7-3	TRBJ1-1	NA	NA	CASSLSGNTEAFF	TGTGCCAGCAGCTTAAGTGGGAACACTGAAGCTTTCTTT
TRBV7-7	TRBJ2-3	TRBD2	NA	CASRRLAGDSTDTQYF	TGTGCCAGCAGGAGACTAGCGGGGGACTCCACAGATACGCAGTATTTT
TRBV19	TRBJ2-1	TRBD1	NA	CASILDRAGNEQFF	TGTGCCAGTATTCTGGACAGGGCGGGCAATGAGCAGTTCTTC
TRBV6-1	TRBJ1-1	NA	NA	CASSERTADTEAFF	TGTGCCAGCAGTGAAAGGACGGCTGACACTGAAGCTTTCTTT
TRBV20-1	TRBJ2-4	TRBD1	NA	CSARGRDRMYF	TGCAGTGCTAGAGGCCGGGACAGAATGTACTTC
TRBV11-3	TRBJ2-3	TRBD2	NA	CASSPSGGTDTQYF	TGTGCCAGCAGCCCAAGCGGGGGCACAGATACGCAGTATTTT
TRBV28	TRBJ2-5	NA	NA	CASKARIIETQYF	TGTGCCAGCAAGGCACGTATAATAGAGACCCAGTACTTC
TRBV28	TRBJ1-2	TRBD1	once	CASRYGQGALSYGYTF	TGTGCCAGCAGGTACGGACAGGGGGCGCTAAGCTATGGCTACACCTTC
TRBV9	TRBJ2-1	NA	NA	CASSVGVSRYYNEQFF	TGTGCCAGCAGCGTAGGGGTCAGCCGATACTACAATGAGCAGTTCTTC
TRBV6-5	TRBJ1-6	NA	NA	CASSDASPLHF	TGTGCCAGCAGTGATGCTTCACCCCTCCACTTT
TRBV5-1	TRBJ2-1	TRBD2	once	CASSFSGGAYNEQFF	TGCGCCAGCAGCTTCAGCGGGGGGGCCTACAATGAGCAGTTCTTC
TRBV6-1	TRBJ2-7	NA	NA	CASRAITGALAVRHF	TGTGCCAGCAGGGCGATTACAGGGGCCCTAGCGGTTCGGCACTTC
TRBV2	TRBJ1-6	TRBD1	NA	CASRRGRVGSPLHF	TGTGCCAGCCGCAGGGGGCGGGTTGGTTCACCCCTCCACTTT
TRBV19	TRBJ2-5	TRBD2	once	CASSMSGGETQYF	TGTGCCAGTAGTATGAGCGGGGGGGAGACCCAGTACTTC
TRBV7-9	TRBJ2-5	TRBD2	few	CASSLRTSGETQYF	TGTGCCAGCAGCCTCCGGACTAGTGGGGAGACCCAGTACTTC
TRBV2	TRBJ2-1	NA	NA	CASRGGPINEQFF	TGTGCCAGCAGGGGGGGGCCGATCAATGAGCAGTTCTTC
TRBV30	TRBJ2-7	TRBD1	NA	CAWSHPGQGANKRYEQYF	TGTGCCTGGAGTCACCCTGGGCAGGGGGCTAACAAACGCTACGAGCAGTACTTC
TRBV30	TRBJ2-7	NA	NA	CAWKSHRWGGHEQYF	TGTGCCTGGAAATCCCACCGATGGGGGGGGCACGAGCAGTACTTC
TRBV5-6	TRBJ2-2	NA	few	CASSLSGPINTGELFF	TGTGCCAGCAGCTTGAGCGGGCCCATAAACACCGGGGAGCTGTTTTTT
TRBV5-4	TRBJ2-3	NA	once	CASSPDWGTDTQYF	TGTGCCAGCAGCCCGGACTGGGGCACAGATACGCAGTATTTT
TRBV6-1	TRBJ1-6	TRBD1	NA	CASRRQGQNSPLHF	TGTGCCAGCAGAAGACAGGGGCAAAATTCACCCCTCCACTTT
TRBV5-1	TRBJ2-7	NA	NA	CASSLESGVWREQYF	TGCGCCAGCAGCTTGGAATCCGGGGTTTGGCGCGAGCAGTACTTC
TRBV6-1	TRBJ2-4	NA	few	CASSEAVFRQAKNIQYF	TGTGCCAGCAGTGAAGCGGTCTTTCGCCAAGCCAAAAACATTCAGTACTTC
TRBV7-9	TRBJ2-7	NA	NA	CASSYLGGYEQYF	TGTGCCAGCAGCTACCTTGGCGGCTACGAGCAGTACTTC
TRBV30	TRBJ1-2	TRBD1	NA	CAFERDRGYTF	TGTGCCTTTGAAAGGGACAGGGGCTACACCTTC
TRBV5-1	TRBJ2-3	TRBD2	few	CASSLERGGIDTQYF	TGCGCCAGCAGCTTGGAACGCGGGGGGATAGATACGCAGTATTTT
TRBV18	TRBJ2-3	TRBD2	NA	CASSPSEAGADTQYF	TGTGCCAGCTCACCAAGTGAGGCGGGGGCAGATACGCAGTATTTT
TRBV30	TRBJ1-5	NA	NA	CAWNELRGQPQHF	TGTGCCTGGAACGAATTACGTGGACAGCCCCAGCATTTT
TRBV6-5	TRBJ2-3	TRBD2	NA	CASRMPSGGAHTQYF	TGTGCCAGCAGGATGCCTAGCGGGGGGGCACATACGCAGTATTTT
TRBV9	TRBJ2-3	NA	once	CASSADLSHTDTQYF	TGTGCCAGCAGCGCCGACTTATCCCACACAGATACGCAGTATTTT
TRBV10-3	TRBJ2-7	TRBD1	few	CAISPGQGPHEQYF	TGTGCCATCAGTCCGGGACAGGGTCCCCACGAGCAGTACTTC
TRBV25-1	TRBJ2-6	NA	NA	CASSASAQTGVLTF	TGTGCCAGCAGTGCCTCCGCCCAGACGGGCGTCCTGACTTTC
TRBV19	TRBJ1-5	NA	NA	CASSTGAGALGWSNQPQHF	TGTGCCAGTAGCACTGGGGCAGGTGCTTTGGGGTGGAGCAATCAGCCCCAGCATTTT
TRBV5-5	TRBJ2-7	NA	NA	CASSLAGTSPFYEQYF	TGTGCCAGCAGCTTGGCCGGGACCAGCCCCTTCTACGAGCAGTACTTC
TRBV4-3	TRBJ2-7	NA	NA	CASSQSSRGIPEQYF	TGCGCCAGCAGCCAATCTTCAAGGGGGATCCCCGAGCAGTACTTC
TRBV2	TRBJ2-2	NA	NA	CASKEGSANTGELFF	TGTGCCAGCAAGGAGGGGTCCGCGAACACCGGGGAGCTGTTTTTT
TRBV19	TRBJ2-7	TRBD2	once	CASAAGGKLGYEQYF	TGTGCCAGTGCGGCGGGGGGAAAACTAGGGTACGAGCAGTACTTC
TRBV12-5	TRBJ2-3	NA	NA	CASGLVLQVFSTDTQYF	TGTGCTAGTGGTTTGGTTCTACAGGTCTTTAGCACAGATACGCAGTATTTT
TRBV27	TRBJ2-1	TRBD1	NA	CASHPDRDNEQFF	TGTGCCAGCCACCCGGACAGGGACAATGAGCAGTTCTTC
TRBV6-5	TRBJ2-1	TRBD2	NA	CASSIGLAGEQFF	TGTGCCAGCAGTATCGGACTAGCGGGGGAGCAGTTCTTC
TRBV5-1	TRBJ2-3	NA	NA	CASSQGDMDLLSTDTQYF	TGCGCCAGCAGCCAAGGGGACATGGATTTGCTATCCACAGATACGCAGTATTTT
TRBV7-9	TRBJ1-2	NA	few	CASSLDTNYGYTF	TGTGCCAGCAGCTTAGACACTAACTATGGCTACACCTTC
TRBV9	TRBJ2-5	TRBD2	NA	CASSVGVAGGQETQYF	TGTGCCAGCAGCGTAGGGGTAGCGGGGGGTCAAGAGACCCAGTACTTC
TRBV5-1	TRBJ2-3	TRBD2	NA	CASSLTGLSNTDTQYF	TGCGCCAGCAGCTTGACGGGACTATCTAACACAGATACGCAGTATTTT
TRBV7-9	TRBJ2-1	NA	NA	CASSLVGSFNEQFF	TGTGCCAGCAGCTTAGTAGGGAGCTTCAATGAGCAGTTCTTC
TRBV7-6	TRBJ1-1	NA	NA	CASSFSTNTEAFF	TGTGCCAGCAGCTTTAGCACGAACACTGAAGCTTTCTTT
TRBV15	TRBJ2-7	TRBD1	NA	CATSRDRASYEQYF	TGTGCCACCAGCAGGGACAGGGCCTCCTACGAGCAGTACTTC
TRBV6-1	TRBJ1-6	NA	few	CASLPGNYNSPLHF	TGTGCCAGCCTACCCGGAAACTATAATTCACCCCTCCACTTT
TRBV7-6	TRBJ1-6	TRBD1	NA	CASSLETGQNSPLHF	TGTGCCAGCAGCTTGGAGACAGGGCAGAATTCACCCCTCCACTTT